This entry features one TCR beta chain sequence. The antigen this receptor binds is unknown. This may be a read error, as it is one base from a much larger clone. In the paper's terms, the treatment or condition label means: in vitro stimulation with specific CMV peptide epitopes to enrich CMV-specific T cells. This sample is drawn from a study of T cell repertoires in cytomegalovirus infection (dated by TCRdb to between 2019 and 2020). With regard to the full study: The peptide stimulations were aimed at well-studied HLA-B-restricted epitopes as well as recently identified HLA-C-restricted CMV epitopes, whose presentation resists viral immunomodulation. Because public TCR beta signatures pointed to carriage of CMV infection together with the matching HLA type, the HLA type of each donor mattered for the analysis. Study-wide findings and limitations: The ex vivo response was dominated by HLA-C-restricted CMV-specific TCR beta clonotypes, and the single most frequent clonotype in two of eight donors was supplied by these HLA-C-restricted clonotypes. Carriers of CMV infection plus the relevant HLA type were discriminated by the cumulative frequency of public TCR beta family members in the study cohort and in an independent approximately 360-donor cohort.

For sequencing, an Illumina HiSeq 1500 was employed. TCRdb took the public reads, trimmed them with fastp at Q25, ran MiXCR for clone calling and kept in-frame beta chains. Rows with a matching CDR3 protein are joined into one entry that keeps the most common DNA and genes. The sample table records about 60,000 distinct CDR3 sequences; around 18% of these occur just once. Of the sample, 64% is held by the ten largest clones. Measured from the cysteine to the phenylalanine, the CDR3 is 11 residues long. The kept DNA is CDR3 alone, 33 bases in frame from the first base. CDR1 and CDR2, looked up from the germline V gene, are SGHTA and FQGNSA.

Sequences were derived from CD8+ T cells from cultured PBMCs, sampled from culture after CMV antigen stimulation. The V and J genes are TRBV7-2 and TRBJ2-7; the D gene assignment is ambiguous. The sequence was obtained from a human donor in good health (CMV status not recorded). Some clones in this sample may be carry-over from other donors' samples. The CDR3 region reads CASRFTYEQYF. The DNA reads TGTGCCAGCCGCTTTACCTACGAGCAGTACTTC.